Following are 5 T cell receptor beta chains from one sample sequenced in a study of T-cell reconstitution after alpha-beta-depleted transplantation in children (dated by TCRdb to 2016 to 2017). Library preparation employed PCR. Sequencing used an Illumina HiSeq 2500. To normalize quantification of the TCRbeta repertoire, the TCR libraries were built with molecular barcoding that relied on unique molecular identifiers. TCRdb took the public reads, trimmed them with fastp at Q25, ran MiXCR for clone calling and kept in-frame beta chains. Rows with one shared CDR3 protein collapse into an entry with the most common genes and DNA. The sample table records 580,000 or so distinct CDR3 sequences; more than 20% of these occur just once. 12% to 15% of the sample is held by the ten biggest clonotypes. In light of the paper, this sample's treatment or condition label describes: allogeneic hematopoietic cell transplantation with graft depleted of TCRalphabeta T cells and CD19 B cells.

This specimen consisted of PBMCs, mostly from graft donor cells, obtained 360 days after TCRalphabeta/CD19-depleted stem cell transplant. These receptors all stem from a boy younger than two who had a stem cell transplant for acute myeloid leukemia, so the T cells may come from the graft donor.

This clonotype came up many times. This sequence joins TRBV24-1 and TRBJ1-1; TRBD1 matches 7 bases. CDR1 is KGHDR, CDR2 SFDVKD, per germline. V lost 2 bases and J lost 4; bases outside the gene matches: 6. This CDR3 spans 15 amino acids. CDR3 sequence reads: CATSDSTGSGTEAFF. As DNA, the CDR3 is TGTGCCACCAGTGATTCGACAGGGTCAGGCACTGAAGCTTTCTTT.

The rearrangement joins TRBV3-1 to TRBJ2-1; 8 bases map to TRBD1. CDR1 LGHDT and CDR2 YNNKEL come from the germline V gene (reference sequence). CDR3 length: 17 residues. Trimming at V came to 7 bases and at J to 6 bases, leaving 17 bases not matched to a gene. The CDR3 reads CASTHQGGRTGRNEQFF. CDR3 in DNA: TGTGCCAGCACCCACCAGGGCGGTCGGACAGGGCGCAATGAGCAGTTCTTC.

This clonotype came up a few times. The genes are TRBV7-8 and TRBJ2-4; possibly TRBD1 for D (6 bases). Trimming removed 1 base at V and 3 bases at J, with 10 bases between. Germline CDR1 and CDR2: SGHVS and FQNEAQ. CDR3 size: 15 residues. The CDR3 here is CASSLGTDYKNIQYF. In nucleotides, the CDR3 is TGTGCCAGCAGCTTAGGGACAGACTACAAAAACATTCAGTACTTC.

This clonotype was counted only a few times. The chain has TRBV6-1 and TRBJ1-3; perhaps TRBD1 as D (6 bases). The germline CDR1 and CDR2 sequences are MNHNS and SASEGT. CDR3 size: 16 residues. Trimming took off 5 bases at V and 0 bases at J, with 14 bases between the two ends. CDR3 amino acids: CASSPGTGRSGNTIYF. The CDR3 nucleotides read TGTGCCAGCAGTCCAGGAACAGGGCGCTCTGGAAACACCATATATTTT.

About this clonotype itself: No conserved phenylalanine or tryptophan is present at the end of the CDR3, so a read error is the likely explanation. V usage is TRBV20-1 and J usage is TRBJ1-3, with unresolved D. The V end was cut by 1 base, the J end by 4 bases, with 11 bases between. Germline V gene sequence: CDR1 DFQATT, CDR2 SNEGSKA (reference sequence). The CDR3 sequence is 14 residues long. DNA of the CDR3: TGCAGTGCTAGAGTGGATTCTTACGGAAACACCATATATTAT. As protein: CSARVDSYGNTIYY.